The clone carrying this TCR beta chain was counted many times. Antigen unknown. Every sequencing run generated over 160 million TCR-beta sequences from 15-18 subjects. TCRdb processed the 5' RACE reads anew with MiXCR; each CDR3 protein has one entry. The sample lists 25,000 to 30,000 distinct CDR3 sequences, 5% to 7.5% seen once, with more than 8.5% in the top ten. The sample belongs to a study of neurological immune-mediated disorders. Study results and caveats: The expanded clones of different subjects shared no CDR3 amino acid sequences (suggesting private repertoires in all groups). HTLV-1-associated myelopathy displayed the greatest TCR clonal expansion, and multiple sclerosis exhibited the smallest, lower than that of healthy controls.

CDR1 SGHTA and CDR2 FQGNSA come from the germline V gene. This CDR3 is 17 amino acids long. Trimming left V 2 bases short and J 2 bases short, with 18 bases between. Sequencing input: PBMCs. The sequence was obtained from a woman in her fifties or sixties in good health. The chain carries TRBV7-2 and TRBJ1-2; D unclear. The CDR3 DNA sequence: TGTGCCAGCAGCTTAAAGGTGGCTTCGCGGGCAAACTATGGCTACACCTTC. This encodes CASSLKVASRANYGYTF.